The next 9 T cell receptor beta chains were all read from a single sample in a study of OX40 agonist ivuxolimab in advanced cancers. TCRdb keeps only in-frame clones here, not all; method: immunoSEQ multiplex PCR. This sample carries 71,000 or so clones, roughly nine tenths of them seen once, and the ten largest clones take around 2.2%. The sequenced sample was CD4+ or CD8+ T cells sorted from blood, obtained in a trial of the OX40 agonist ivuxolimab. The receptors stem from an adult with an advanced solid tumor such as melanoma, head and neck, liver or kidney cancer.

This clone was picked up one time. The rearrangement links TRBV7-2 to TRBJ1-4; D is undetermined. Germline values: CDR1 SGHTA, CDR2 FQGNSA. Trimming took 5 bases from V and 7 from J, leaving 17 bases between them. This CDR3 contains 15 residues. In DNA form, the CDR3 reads TGTGCCAGCAGCCCTTCCCGGGCCAGGCCTGAAAAACTGTTTTTT. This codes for CASSPSRARPEKLFF.

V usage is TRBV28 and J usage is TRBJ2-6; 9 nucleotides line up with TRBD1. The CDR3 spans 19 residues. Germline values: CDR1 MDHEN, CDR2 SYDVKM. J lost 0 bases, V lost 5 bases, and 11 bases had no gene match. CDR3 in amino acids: CASSPGTGSLRSGANVLTF. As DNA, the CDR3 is TGTGCCAGCAGTCCTGGGACAGGGTCCCTCCGCTCTGGGGCCAACGTCCTGACTTTC.

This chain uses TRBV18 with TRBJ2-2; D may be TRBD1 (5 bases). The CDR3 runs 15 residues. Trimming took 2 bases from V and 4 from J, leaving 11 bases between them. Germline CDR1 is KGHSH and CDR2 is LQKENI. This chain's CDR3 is CASSPSQGGTGELFF. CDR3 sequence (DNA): TGTGCCAGCTCACCAAGCCAGGGTGGCACCGGGGAGCTGTTTTTT.

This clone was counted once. The CDR3 region has the DNA TGCGCCAGCAGTGAATCGGCGACAGTTGGTGAGCAGTTCTTC. It is translated as CASSESATVGEQFF. The J gene is TRBJ2-1, the V gene TRBV10-1; D is possibly TRBD1 (5 bases). V was clipped by 3 bases and J by 9 bases, with 15 bases between them. The CDR3 has 14 residues. CDR1 is WNHNN and CDR2 is SYGVQD in the germline V gene (reference sequence).

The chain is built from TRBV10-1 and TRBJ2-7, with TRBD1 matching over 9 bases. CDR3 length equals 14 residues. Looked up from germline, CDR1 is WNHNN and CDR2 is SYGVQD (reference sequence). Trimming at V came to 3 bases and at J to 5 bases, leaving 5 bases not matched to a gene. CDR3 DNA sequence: TGCGCCAGCAGTGACGGGACAGGGTCGAACGAGCAGTACTTC. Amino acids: CASSDGTGSNEQYF.

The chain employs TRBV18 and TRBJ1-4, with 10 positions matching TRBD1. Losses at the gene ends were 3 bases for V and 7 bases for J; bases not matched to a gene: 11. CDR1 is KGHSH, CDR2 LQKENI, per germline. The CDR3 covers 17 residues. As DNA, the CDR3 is TGTGCCAGCTCACCGACCCAAGCGGGACAGGGGACTGAAAAACTGTTTTTT. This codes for CASSPTQAGQGTEKLFF.

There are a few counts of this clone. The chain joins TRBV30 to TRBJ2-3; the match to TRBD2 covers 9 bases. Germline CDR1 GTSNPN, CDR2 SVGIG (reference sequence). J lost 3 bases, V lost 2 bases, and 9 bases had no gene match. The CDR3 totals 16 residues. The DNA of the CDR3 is TGTGCCTGGAGTCGACGCGCGGGGGGGAATACAGATACGCAGTATTTT. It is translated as CAWSRRAGGNTDTQYF.

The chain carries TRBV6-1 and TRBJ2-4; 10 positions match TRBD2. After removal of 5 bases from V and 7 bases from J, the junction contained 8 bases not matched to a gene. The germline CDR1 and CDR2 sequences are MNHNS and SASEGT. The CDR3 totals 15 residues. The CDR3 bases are TGTGCCAGCAGTATATCAGCGGGAGGGTTTAACATTCAGTACTTC. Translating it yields CASSISAGGFNIQYF.

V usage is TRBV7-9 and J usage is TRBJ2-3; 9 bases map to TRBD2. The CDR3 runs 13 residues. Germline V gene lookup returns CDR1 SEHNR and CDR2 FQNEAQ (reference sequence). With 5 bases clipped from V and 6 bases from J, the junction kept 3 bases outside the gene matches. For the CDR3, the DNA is TGTGCCAGCAGCCGCGCGGGAGGGGATACGCAGTATTTT. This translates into CASSRAGGDTQYF.